This entry concerns a single TCR beta chain. Its target is unknown. A junction end diverges from the germline sequence, so it may reflect a read error. This CDR3 contains 16 residues. The germline V gene encodes CDR1 SEHNR and CDR2 FQNEAQ (reference sequence). The data stem from a study of cytomegalovirus exposure and HLA in healthy donors. Points from the study as a whole: Confirmation in vitro established that three CMV-associated chains were specific for CMV antigens. Later analysis showed TCR association rates varying by HLA locus, highest for DRB1 and lowest for HLA-C.

The PCR used 60 Vbeta and 13 Jbeta primers. Using immunoSEQ multiplex PCR, the repertoire was profiled, and TCRdb retains in-frame clones only, with some absent. Of about 140,000 clones in the sample, 82% are singletons; the top ten hold around 2.5%. Specimen: PBMCs. The receptor was isolated from a male donor in good health and CMV-seronegative. V gene TRBV7-9 combines with J gene TRBJ1-1, with a tentative D call TRBD1 (5 bases). The CDR3 nucleotides are TGTTCCAGCAGCTTCCCTGCAGGGTCTCCGAACACTGAAGCTTTCTTT. Protein product: CSSSFPAGSPNTEAFF.